This T cell receptor (beta chain) emerged from a study of T cells in localized non-small cell lung cancer. Remarks on this clone: What it binds is not known.

The method was immunoSEQ multiplex PCR; TCRdb's version includes in-frame clones alone and lacks a portion of them. The profile shows tens of thousands of clones, about 86% of them singletons. Between the trimmed V and J ends, which lost 0 bases and 4 bases, there was a span of 13 bases. CDR3 size: 15 residues. Germline V lookup: CDR1 MNHNS, CDR2 SASEGT. Overall study findings and caveats: There were a median 57 of the top 100 tumor clones appearing in adjacent lung. In the blood, greater T cell density corresponded to longer overall survival. Uninvolved neighboring lung showed the greatest T cell clonality, exceeding tumor.

The TCR originated in a man aged 35-69 years with stage II lung adenocarcinoma. This chain joins TRBV6-1 and TRBJ2-7; possibly TRBD1 for D (6 bases). This specimen consisted of PBMCs, obtained before any cancer treatment. In DNA, the CDR3 is TGTGCCAGCAGTGAAGCCTCGGGACACAAATACGAGCAGTACTTC. It is translated as CASSEASGHKYEQYF.